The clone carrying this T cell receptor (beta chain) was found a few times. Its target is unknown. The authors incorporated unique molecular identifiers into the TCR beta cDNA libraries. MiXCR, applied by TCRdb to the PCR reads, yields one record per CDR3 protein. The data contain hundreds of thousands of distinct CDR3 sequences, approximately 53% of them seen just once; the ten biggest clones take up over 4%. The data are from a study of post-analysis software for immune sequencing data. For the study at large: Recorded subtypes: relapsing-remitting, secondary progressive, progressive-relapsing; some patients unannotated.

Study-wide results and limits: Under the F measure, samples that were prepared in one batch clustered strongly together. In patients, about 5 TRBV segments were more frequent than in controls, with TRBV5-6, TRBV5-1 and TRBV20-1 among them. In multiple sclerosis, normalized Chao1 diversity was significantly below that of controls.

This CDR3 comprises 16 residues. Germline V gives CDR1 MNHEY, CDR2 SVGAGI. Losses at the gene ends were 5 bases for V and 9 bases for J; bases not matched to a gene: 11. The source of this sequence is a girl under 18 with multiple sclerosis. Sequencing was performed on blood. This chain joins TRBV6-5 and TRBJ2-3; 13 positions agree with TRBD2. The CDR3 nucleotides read TGTGCCAGCAGTATAGGACTAGCGGGAGTGGGCACGACGCAGTATTTT. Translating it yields CASSIGLAGVGTTQYF.